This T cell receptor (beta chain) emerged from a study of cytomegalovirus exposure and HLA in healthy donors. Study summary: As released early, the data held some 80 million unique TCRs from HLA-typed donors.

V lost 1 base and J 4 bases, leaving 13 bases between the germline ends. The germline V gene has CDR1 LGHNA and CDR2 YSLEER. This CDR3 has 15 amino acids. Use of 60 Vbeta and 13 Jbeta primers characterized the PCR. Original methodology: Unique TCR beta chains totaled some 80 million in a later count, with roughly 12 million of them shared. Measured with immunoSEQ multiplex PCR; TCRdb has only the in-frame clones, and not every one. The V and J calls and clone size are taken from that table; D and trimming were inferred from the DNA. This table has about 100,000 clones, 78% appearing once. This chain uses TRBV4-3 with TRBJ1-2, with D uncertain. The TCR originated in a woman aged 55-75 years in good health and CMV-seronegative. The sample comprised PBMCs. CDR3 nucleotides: TGCGCCAGCAGCCAAGCCTCCGAGGGTTCCTATGGCTACACCTTC. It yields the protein CASSQASEGSYGYTF.